The rows below give T cell receptor beta chains drawn from one sample of a study of early T cells in non-severe SARS-CoV-2 infection. TCRdb itself ran the 5' RACE reads through MiXCR, one entry per CDR3 protein. This sample has over 30,000 distinct CDR3 sequences, with under 6% found just once. Source material: whole blood. The receptors derive from an adult who was a healthcare worker with PCR-confirmed SARS-CoV-2 infection or an uninfected control (not recorded which). The CDR3 runs from the conserved cysteine through the conserved F or W.

>TRBV29-1
CSVGLTSQESNTGYF
>TRBV25-1
CASSPSLGNPPLHF
>TRBV4-3
CASSQDPRGASTDTQYF
>TRBV28
CASSSGVRTDTQYF
>TRBV27
CASSLPSTGAGELFF
>TRBV18
CASSPPYSGGREQYF
>TRBV11-2
CASSLGPVPLF
>TRBV20-1
CSARGRDRDYQPQHF
>TRBV5-5
CASSLDLPITYEQYF
>TRBV3-1
CASSQILPRYNEQFF
>TRBV27
CASAAIWGPKGNEQFF
>TRBV28
CASSLLGASTDTQYF
>TRBV7-3
CASSLTAATGELFF
>TRBV5-1
CASSQAAGGNEQFF
>TRBV20-1
CSAWTAMNTEAFF
>TRBV10-3
CAISIKGLAGGVYEQYF
>TRBV19
CASAGTHRSLYF
>TRBV29-1
CSVKTVHSYEQYF
>TRBV5-5
CASSSPDGSSYEQYF
>TRBV5-6
CASSFTAYSYEQYF
>TRBV12-3/TRBV12-4
CASSPRTPHTEAFF
>TRBV6-1
CASSISTDSGNTIYF
>TRBV28
CASSLGTGLAGNTIYF
>TRBV7-2
CASSLGHGSSYNEQFF
>TRBV7-9
CASSRALSGNEQFF
>TRBV6-6
CASSTPNRAGGPRDTQYF
>TRBV18
CASSPGTPRELFF
>TRBV7-3
CASSLNGNTGELFF
>TRBV11-1
CASSLIETQYF
>TRBV12-5
CASGLVTGTTEAFF
>TRBV30
CAWGALKGVLAEAFF
>TRBV6-2/TRBV6-3
CASSSRGTGAYEQYF
>TRBV13
CASSLNTGGGYTF
>TRBV10-1
CASSRDLMTGEQYF
>TRBV18
CASSPWDRGSGNTIYF
>TRBV5-4
CASSRELDTEAFF
>TRBV5-5
CASSFQRDTYEQYF
>TRBV11-2
CASSIPGGAQETQYF
>TRBV7-2
CASSRTTSGGAYEQYF
>TRBV29-1
CSVAGPGTVTGELFF
>TRBV5-1
CASSSGQGREAFF
>TRBV7-2
CASSLAPTVNEKLFF